Below are 12 T cell receptor beta chains sequenced from a single sample in a study of cytomegalovirus exposure and HLA in healthy donors. The PCR used 60 Vbeta and 13 Jbeta primers. Repertoires were generated with immunoSEQ multiplex PCR, while TCRdb's copy carries only in-frame clones and drops some. There are approximately 97,000 clones in the sample; roughly two thirds occur only once, and over 3% lies in the top ten. The material sequenced was PBMCs. These receptors were collected from a middle-aged man in good health and CMV-seronegative.

The chain couples TRBV5-1 to TRBJ2-4; 11 bases fit TRBD1. V dropped 1 base and J dropped 11; count of bases not matched to a gene: 8. CDR1 SGHRS and CDR2 YFSETQ come from the germline V gene. The CDR3 is 15 amino acids. The CDR3 region has the DNA TGCGCCAGCAGCTTGAACCCGGGACAGGGGGAGGTTCAGTACTTC. This sequence encodes CASSLNPGQGEVQYF.

This rearrangement joins TRBV7-2 to TRBJ2-3; the match to TRBD2 covers 11 bases. The CDR3 consists of 15 residues. The ends lost 5 bases at V and 5 bases at J; junction bases unmatched: 6. Per germline, CDR1 SGHTA and CDR2 FQGNSA. DNA of the CDR3: TGTGCCAGCAGCGCACTAGCGGGGGATGGAGATACGCAGTATTTT. Translating it yields CASSALAGDGDTQYF. Combining the CDR3 with reference TRBV7-2 and TRBJ2-3 gives the whole variable domain GAGVSQSPSNKVTEKGKDVELRCDPISGHTALYWYRQSLGQGLEFLIYFQGNSAPDKSGLPSDRFSAERTGGSVSTLTIQRTQQEDSAVYLCASSALAGDGDTQYFGPGTRLTVL.

The CDR3 region is CASSQQGGTGELFF. The CDR3, as DNA: TGTGCCAGCAGCCAACAGGGGGGCACCGGGGAGCTGTTTTTT. The chain is built from TRBV13 and TRBJ2-2; TRBD1 agrees at 8 bases. J gave up 4 bases and V 5 bases, and 3 bases lay outside the gene matches. Looked up from germline, CDR1 is PRHDT and CDR2 is FYEKMQ (reference sequence). CDR3 length: 14 amino acids.

J is TRBJ1-4 and V is TRBV7-2; the match to TRBD1 covers 11 bases. With V trimmed by 5 bases and J by 7 bases, 9 bases remained unmatched. The CDR3 has 16 residues. Per the germline V gene, CDR1 is SGHTA and CDR2 is FQGNSA. The CDR3: CASSPRTGGGGEKLFF. CDR3 bases: TGTGCCAGCAGCCCCCGGACAGGGGGCGGAGGTGAAAAACTGTTTTTT.

This rearrangement joins TRBV7-9 to TRBJ2-3; 7 bases fit TRBD1. V was pared by 5 bases and J by 6 bases, with 8 bases of the junction left unmatched. This CDR3 comprises 14 residues. CDR1 and CDR2 from the germline V gene are SEHNR and FQNEAQ (reference sequence). The DNA for the CDR3 is TGTGCCAGCAGCCCTACAGGGGTGGAGGATACGCAGTATTTT. As protein: CASSPTGVEDTQYF.

The rearrangement uses TRBV10-3 and TRBJ2-7; 7 bases match TRBD1. Germline trimming cut 2 bases from V and 6 bases from J; bases unmatched to any gene: 16. The germline V gene encodes CDR1 ENHRY and CDR2 SYGVKD. The CDR3 covers 17 residues. The DNA for the CDR3 is TGTGCCATCAGTGAGGGCCCCGTGACAGGGTCGAGGGGCGAGCAGTACTTC. It is translated as CAISEGPVTGSRGEQYF.

V and J are TRBV6-5 and TRBJ1-1, with no clear D. This CDR3 has 13 residues. Trimming took off 4 bases at V and 5 bases at J, with 11 bases between the two ends. Per the germline V gene, CDR1 is MNHEY and CDR2 is SVGAGI. The CDR3 DNA follows: TGTGCCAGCAGTTGCTCGAGTGATACTGAAGCTTTCTTT. Translating gives CASSCSSDTEAFF.

The chain employs TRBV10-2 and TRBJ2-7, with a tentative D call TRBD1 (6 bases). The germline V and J ends were trimmed by 6 bases and 0 bases, with 15 bases remaining between them. This CDR3 is built from 15 residues. Per the germline V gene, CDR1 is WSHSY and CDR2 is SAAADI. The CDR3 DNA sequence: TGCGCCAGCAGCGAACCCACAGGGAGCTCCTACGAGCAGTACTTC. Its protein product is CASSEPTGSSYEQYF.

This chain links TRBV5-1 with TRBJ2-1, with TRBD2 matching 9 bases. The CDR3 extends over 15 amino acids. Trimming removed 2 bases from V and 2 bases from J; junction bases left unmatched: 2. Germline V gene sequence: CDR1 SGHRS, CDR2 YFSETQ. This chain's CDR3 is CASSLRGGAYNEQFF. DNA for the CDR3: TGCGCCAGCAGCTTACGCGGGGGGGCCTACAATGAGCAGTTCTTC.

The chain joins TRBV19 to TRBJ1-2; possibly TRBD1 for D (6 bases). Trimming cost V 4 bases and J 4 bases, with 16 bases left between them. The CDR3 totals 15 residues. The germline CDR1 and CDR2 sequences are LNHDA and SQIVND (reference sequence). The CDR3 region is CASSKWTDVLYGYTF. In nucleotides, the CDR3 is TGTGCCAGTAGTAAATGGACAGATGTTCTCTATGGCTACACCTTC.

This clone appeared once. V is TRBV29-1 and J is TRBJ2-7; 7 bases fit TRBD1. CDR1 and CDR2 from the germline V gene are SQVTM and ANQGSEA. V lost 4 bases, J lost 0 bases, and 21 bases stayed unmatched. The CDR3 extends over 19 amino acids. The CDR3 bases are TGCAGCGTTGTCTTAATACTTGGGGACAGAGATAACTTCTCCTACGAGCAGTACTTC. It codes for CSVVLILGDRDNFSYEQYF.

The CDR3 bases are TGTGCCTTCCGAGACCCGACAGGTTGGTGGGAAAAACTGTTTTTT. Its translation: CAFRDPTGWWEKLFF. The J gene is TRBJ1-4, the V gene TRBV14; tentatively, D is TRBD1 (6 bases). CDR3 length equals 15 residues. Per the germline V gene, CDR1 is SGHDN and CDR2 is FVKESK. V lost 11 bases, J lost 8 bases, and 24 bases lay in between.